These 28 T cell receptor beta chains were sequenced from one sample in a study of blood T cell repertoires in COVID-19. Clones were read by immunoSEQ multiplex PCR, and TCRdb kept only the in-frame ones, dropping some. The table includes some 70,000 clones, approximately 79% detected once. The specimen was peripheral blood. The source is a woman in her forties or fifties with acute or convalescent COVID-19.

The gene calls are TRBV24-1 and TRBJ1-1, with TRBD1 as a possible D gene (5 bases). V gave up 7 bases and J gave up 1 base, with 15 bases separating them. CDR1 and CDR2 from the germline V gene are KGHDR and SFDVKD. The CDR3 consists of 15 residues. As DNA, the CDR3 is TGTGCCACCAGCCCACGTGACAGAGAGAACACTGAAGCTTTCTTT. This sequence encodes CATSPRDRENTEAFF.

The CDR3 here is CASQGGTSYNSPLHF. CDR3 nucleotide sequence: TGTGCCAGCCAAGGGGGCACATCCTATAATTCACCCCTCCACTTT. The chain employs TRBV6-6 and TRBJ1-6, with TRBD1 matching over 7 bases. Trimming at V came to 8 bases and at J to 1 base, leaving 5 bases not matched to a gene. Germline CDR1 MNHNY, CDR2 SVGAGI (reference sequence). This CDR3 is built from 15 residues.

V and J are TRBV2 and TRBJ1-3, with D hard to call. V was clipped by 3 bases and J by 4 bases, with 16 bases between them. The CDR3 runs 16 residues. Germline V gene lookup returns CDR1 SNHLY and CDR2 FYNNEI. CDR3 nucleotide sequence: TGTGCCAGCAGTGAGGATCGGGCCGCGGGGGGAAACACCATATATTTT. Translation gives CASSEDRAAGGNTIYF.

This chain uses TRBV14 with TRBJ1-6; D gene unclear. The CDR3 length is 15 residues. Germline CDR1 and CDR2: SGHDN and FVKESK. V shed 1 base and J shed 1 base, with 5 bases lying between them. The CDR3 here is CASSQVPSYNSPLHF. The CDR3 DNA reads TGTGCCAGCAGCCAAGTTCCATCCTATAATTCACCCCTCCACTTT.

The J gene is TRBJ1-1, the V gene TRBV13; perhaps TRBD1 as D (5 bases). Germline CDR1 PRHDT, CDR2 FYEKMQ (reference sequence). The germline V and J ends were trimmed by 3 bases and 3 bases, with 8 bases remaining between them. The length of the CDR3 is 13 residues. The CDR3 here is CASSFTGDTEAFF. The CDR3 region has the DNA TGTGCCAGCAGCTTCACGGGGGACACTGAAGCTTTCTTT.

The rearrangement uses TRBV5-1 and TRBJ2-5, with TRBD1 matching 7 bases. CDR1 and CDR2 (germline): SGHRS, YFSETQ. This CDR3 has 14 amino acids. V dropped 5 bases and J dropped 1; count of bases not matched to a gene: 5. This chain's CDR3 is CASRSGTAQETQYF. CDR3 DNA sequence: TGCGCCAGCAGGTCCGGGACAGCCCAAGAGACCCAGTACTTC.

The V gene is TRBV5-1, the J gene TRBJ2-1; 9 nucleotides agree with TRBD2. Germline CDR1 is SGHRS and CDR2 is YFSETQ. After removal of 3 bases from V and 6 bases from J, the junction contained 10 bases not matched to a gene. The CDR3 totals 16 residues. In nucleotides, the CDR3 is TGCGCCAGCAGCTCGGCTGGAGGGACTAGCTTCAATGAGCAGTTCTTC. Translated: CASSSAGGTSFNEQFF.

This chain links TRBV4-2 with TRBJ2-2; 7 nucleotides line up with TRBD2. CDR1 is LGHNA, CDR2 YNFKEQ, per germline. The ends lost 0 bases at V and 5 bases at J; junction bases unmatched: 6. The CDR3 totals 16 residues. The CDR3 sequence is CASSQDILARTGELFF. CDR3 in DNA: TGTGCCAGCAGCCAAGATATACTAGCGAGGACCGGGGAGCTGTTTTTT.

The chain carries TRBV5-4 and TRBJ2-3, with 8 bases lining up with TRBD1. Germline CDR1 SGHNT, CDR2 YYREEE (reference sequence). With 2 bases clipped from V and 3 bases from J, the junction kept 2 bases outside the gene matches. The CDR3 length is 14 residues. CDR3 coding DNA: TGTGCCAGCAGCTTTCAGGGGGCTACAGATACGCAGTATTTT. Encoded protein: CASSFQGATDTQYF.

This chain joins TRBV7-9 and TRBJ2-7, with TRBD2 as a possible D gene (5 bases). The CDR3 consists of 16 residues. Per germline, CDR1 SEHNR and CDR2 FQNEAQ (reference sequence). Deletions cut 3 bases from V and 5 bases from J, with 20 bases between. The CDR3 reads CASSFPRNSPGNEQYF. The CDR3, as DNA: TGTGCCAGCAGCTTCCCCAGGAATAGTCCGGGGAACGAGCAGTACTTC. The whole variable domain, remainder taken from reference TRBV7-9 and TRBJ2-7, is DTGVSQNPRHKITKRGQNVTFRCDPISEHNRLYWYRQTLGQGPEFLTYFQNEAQLEKSRLLSDRFSAERPKGSFSTLEIQRTEQGDSAMYLCASSFPRNSPGNEQYFGPGTRLTVT.

The chain recombines TRBV12-3 or TRBV12-4 with TRBJ2-1; 11 bases align to TRBD2. This CDR3 comprises 12 residues. V dropped 2 bases and J dropped 16; count of bases not matched to a gene: 4. Here the CDR3 reads CASSLLAGGSFF. The CDR3 coding sequence is TGTGCCAGCAGTTTACTAGCGGGAGGTTCATTCTTC.

This chain links TRBV4-1 with TRBJ2-5; TRBD2 agrees at 9 bases. V dropped 3 bases and J dropped 5; count of bases not matched to a gene: 16. Germline CDR1 is MGHRA and CDR2 is YSYEKL. This CDR3 has 18 amino acids. CDR3 coding DNA: TGCGCCAGCAGCCAGGTGAACCTGGGACTAGCAATTGGGGAGACCCAGTACTTC. It encodes CASSQVNLGLAIGETQYF.

The chain uses TRBV30 and TRBJ1-6, with TRBD1 as a possible D gene (5 bases). The germline CDR1 and CDR2 sequences are GTSNPN and SVGIG (reference sequence). The CDR3 sequence is 17 residues long. The V gene lost 3 bases and the J gene lost 2 bases, with 17 bases spanning the gap. CDR3 region: CAWSKPGLGTYNSPLHF. The CDR3, as DNA: TGTGCCTGGAGCAAGCCGGGACTCGGGACCTATAATTCACCCCTCCACTTT.

This clone was picked up one time. The V gene is TRBV29-1, the J gene TRBJ1-3; 9 positions match TRBD1. Trimming at V came to 6 bases and at J to 1 base, leaving 7 bases not matched to a gene. The CDR3 is 15 residues long. Germline CDR1 and CDR2: SQVTM and ANQGSEA. The CDR3 DNA is TGCAGCGTCACGACAGGGGGAAAATCTGGAAACACCATATATTTT. Its translation is CSVTTGGKSGNTIYF.

This clone appeared a few times. CDR3 DNA: TGTGCCTGGATACGGGACAGACCTAACTATGGCTACACCTTC. Translated, it gives CAWIRDRPNYGYTF. The chain couples TRBV30 to TRBJ1-2; the match to TRBD1 covers 7 bases. Germline lookup yields CDR1 GTSNPN and CDR2 SVGIG (reference sequence). CDR3 size: 14 residues. V lost 4 bases and J lost 0; bases outside the gene matches: 5. The full variable domain, with the rest looked up from reference TRBV30 and TRBJ1-2, is SQTIHQWPATLVQPVGSPLSLECTVEGTSNPNLYWYRQAAGRGLQLLFYSVGIGQISSEVPQNLSASRPQDRQFILSSKKLLLSDSGFYLCAWIRDRPNYGYTFGSGTRLTVV.

A note on this clone: A read error may produce the germline difference seen at one junction end. The same CDR3 also results from other DNA sequences found in this sample. The chain uses TRBV5-6 and TRBJ2-7; D remains unclear. The CDR3 contains 14 residues. Germline loops: CDR1 SGHDT, CDR2 YYEEEE. DNA for the CDR3: TGTGCCAGCAGTTTGGGCCAGGCCGCCTACGAGCAGTACTTC. Encoded protein: CASSLGQAAYEQYF.

This clone was recorded only once. This chain uses TRBV19 with TRBJ1-2, with a weak D call TRBD1 (5 bases). V lost 7 bases and J lost 4, with 19 bases in between. The germline V gene has CDR1 LNHDA and CDR2 SQIVND (reference sequence). The CDR3 extends over 15 amino acids. DNA for the CDR3: TGTGCCAGTACCCCGGGTGGGGCGGAATTCTATGGCTACACCTTC. Its protein is CASTPGGAEFYGYTF.

The rearrangement links TRBV7-6 to TRBJ1-5; D remains ambiguous. V was shortened by 1 base and J by 2 bases, with 9 bases between the two germline ends. The CDR3 length is 15 residues. Looked up from germline, CDR1 is SGHVS and CDR2 is FNYEAQ. Here the CDR3 reads CASSLGSHGNQPQHF. The DNA of the CDR3 is TGTGCCAGCAGCTTAGGCAGTCATGGCAATCAGCCCCAGCATTTT.

The chain uses TRBV25-1 and TRBJ2-2, with 8 bases identical to TRBD2. J lost 4 bases, V lost 1 base, and 2 bases had no gene match. The CDR3 contains 15 residues. Germline V CDR1 and CDR2: MGHDK, SYGVNS. In DNA, the CDR3 is TGTGCCAGCAGTGAATCGGGGGGGCCCACCGGGGAGCTGTTTTTT. It encodes CASSESGGPTGELFF.

This chain connects TRBV10-3 to TRBJ2-3; 7 bases match TRBD2. The junction had 8 bases not matched to a gene; V was cut back by 6 bases and J by 2 bases. This CDR3 contains 15 residues. The germline gives CDR1 ENHRY, CDR2 SYGVKD. This chain's CDR3 is CAISFGRGDTDTQYF. DNA of the CDR3: TGTGCCATCAGCTTCGGTCGGGGGGACACAGATACGCAGTATTTT.

The chain joins TRBV29-1 to TRBJ2-1; 9 bases agree with TRBD2. The germline CDR1 and CDR2 sequences are SQVTM and ANQGSEA. The junction had 10 bases not matched to a gene; V was cut back by 7 bases and J by 6 bases. The CDR3 is 14 residues long. This CDR3 is CSAGAGGVFNEQFF. CDR3 nucleotides: TGCAGCGCGGGAGCGGGAGGAGTTTTCAATGAGCAGTTCTTC.

The CDR3 DNA is TGTGCCACACGACTAGCGGGGAATCGAGATACGCAGTATTTT. It encodes CATRLAGNRDTQYF. J is TRBJ2-3 and V is TRBV15, with 11 bases identical to TRBD2. V shed 9 bases, J shed 5 bases, and the junction held 7 bases outside the gene matches. The germline gives CDR1 LNHNV, CDR2 YYDKDF (reference sequence). CDR3 length equals 14 residues.

The chain couples TRBV9 to TRBJ2-3, with 11 bases that match TRBD2. The trim removed 0 bases at V and 3 bases at J, leaving 9 bases unmatched. There are 18 residues in the CDR3. Looked up from germline, CDR1 is SGDLS and CDR2 is YYNGEE. Written as DNA, the CDR3 is TGTGCCAGCAGCGTAGGTAGCGGGGGGGCCATCAGAACAGATACGCAGTATTTT. This translates into CASSVGSGGAIRTDTQYF. Together with reference TRBV9 and TRBJ2-3, the CDR3 gives the full variable domain: DSGVTQTPKHLITATGQRVTLRCSPRSGDLSVYWYQQSLDQGLQFLIQYYNGEERAKGNILERFSAQQFPDLHSELNLSSLELGDSALYFCASSVGSGGAIRTDTQYFGPGTRLTVL.

The CDR3 DNA reads as TGTGCCAGTGGGGAGGTGAACACTGAAGCTTTCTTT. Residues: CASGEVNTEAFF. The chain joins TRBV6-6 to TRBJ1-1; D gene uncertain. V was trimmed by 9 bases and J by 0 bases, leaving 8 bases between them. The CDR3 extends over 12 amino acids. From germline, CDR1 is MNHNY and CDR2 SVGAGI (reference sequence).

This clone is classed as medium-sized. The gene calls are TRBV27 and TRBJ1-1; no clear D. V was cut by 8 bases and J by 4 bases, with 8 bases left in between. Germline-derived CDR1 and CDR2 are MNHEY and SMNVEV (reference sequence). The CDR3 has 11 amino acids. CDR3: CASGRGTEAFF. The CDR3, as DNA: TGTGCCAGCGGCCGGGGCACTGAAGCTTTCTTT.

The chain uses TRBV4-1 and TRBJ2-3; TRBD2 agrees at 11 bases. The CDR3 contains 18 residues. The junction had 11 bases not matched to a gene; V was cut back by 0 bases and J by 6 bases. Germline V gives CDR1 MGHRA, CDR2 YSYEKL. CDR3 coding DNA: TGCGCCAGCAGCCAAGAACCAGGAGGGGCTAGCGGGAGGGATACGCAGTATTTT. Its protein is CASSQEPGGASGRDTQYF.

The chain is built from TRBV10-3 and TRBJ2-5; TRBD1 matches 7 bases. This CDR3 has 16 amino acids. With 6 bases clipped from V and 2 bases from J, the junction kept 12 bases outside the gene matches. CDR1 is ENHRY and CDR2 is SYGVKD in the germline V gene. The CDR3 protein is CAISSGTRGQQETQYF. CDR3 sequence (DNA): TGTGCCATCAGCTCCGGGACAAGGGGGCAACAAGAGACCCAGTACTTC.

This chain connects TRBV9 to TRBJ2-3; D remains ambiguous. Per the germline V gene, CDR1 is SGDLS and CDR2 is YYNGEE. The CDR3 totals 14 residues. Trimming removed 0 bases from V and 2 bases from J, with 7 bases in between. The CDR3 DNA sequence: TGTGCCAGCAGCGTAGCTATGATCACAGATACGCAGTATTTT. Translation: CASSVAMITDTQYF.